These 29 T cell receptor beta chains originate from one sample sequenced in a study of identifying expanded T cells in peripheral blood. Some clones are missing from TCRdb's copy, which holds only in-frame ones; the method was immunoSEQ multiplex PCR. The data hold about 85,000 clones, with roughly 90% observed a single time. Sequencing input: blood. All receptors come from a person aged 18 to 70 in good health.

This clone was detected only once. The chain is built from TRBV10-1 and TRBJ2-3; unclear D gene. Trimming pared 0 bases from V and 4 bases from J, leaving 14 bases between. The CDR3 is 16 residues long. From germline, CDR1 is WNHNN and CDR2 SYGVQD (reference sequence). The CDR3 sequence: CASSESKGWAPDTQYF. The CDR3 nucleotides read TGCGCCAGCAGTGAGTCAAAGGGATGGGCTCCAGATACGCAGTATTTT.

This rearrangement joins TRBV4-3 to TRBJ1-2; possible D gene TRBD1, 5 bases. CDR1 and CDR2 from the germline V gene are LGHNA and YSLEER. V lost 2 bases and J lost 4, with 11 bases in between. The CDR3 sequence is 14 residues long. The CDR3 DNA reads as TGCGCCAGCAGCCAAAGCGGGGGGGGCTATGGCTACACCTTC. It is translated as CASSQSGGGYGYTF.

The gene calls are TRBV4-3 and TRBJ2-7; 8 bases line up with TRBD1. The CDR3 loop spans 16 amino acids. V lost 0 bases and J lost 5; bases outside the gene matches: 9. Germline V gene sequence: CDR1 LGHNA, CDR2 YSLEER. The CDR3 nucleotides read TGCGCCAGCAGCCAAGACGCCAACAGGGGGTTCGACGAGCAGTACTTC. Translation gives CASSQDANRGFDEQYF.

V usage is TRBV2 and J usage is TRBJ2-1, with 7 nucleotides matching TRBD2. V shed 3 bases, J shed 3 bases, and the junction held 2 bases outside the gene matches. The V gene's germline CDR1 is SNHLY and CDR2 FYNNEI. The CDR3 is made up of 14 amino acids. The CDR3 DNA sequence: TGTGCCAGCAGTGATACGGGAGGCTACAATGAGCAGTTCTTC. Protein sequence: CASSDTGGYNEQFF.

The CDR3 spells CASSSPAGGIHEQFF. CDR3 nucleotide sequence: TGTGCCAGCAGCTCCCCAGCGGGAGGGATCCATGAGCAGTTCTTC. The V and J genes are TRBV7-9 and TRBJ2-1, with TRBD2 matching over 10 bases. The germline V gene has CDR1 SEHNR and CDR2 FQNEAQ (reference sequence). V shed 4 bases and J 8 bases; nucleotides not matched to a gene: 8. The length of the CDR3 is 15 residues.

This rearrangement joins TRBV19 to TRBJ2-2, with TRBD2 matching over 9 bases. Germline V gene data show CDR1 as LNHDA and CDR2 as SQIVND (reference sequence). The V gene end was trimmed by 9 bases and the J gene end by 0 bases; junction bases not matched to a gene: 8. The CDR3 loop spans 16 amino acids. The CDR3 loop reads CASKTSGKPNTGELFF. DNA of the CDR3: TGTGCCAGCAAGACTAGCGGAAAACCGAACACCGGGGAGCTGTTTTTT.

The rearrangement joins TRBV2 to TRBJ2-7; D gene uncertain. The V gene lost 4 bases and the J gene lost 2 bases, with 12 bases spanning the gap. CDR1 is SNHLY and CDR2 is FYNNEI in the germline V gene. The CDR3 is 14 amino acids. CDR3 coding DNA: TGTGCCAGCAGTGCCCGTGGGCCTGCCTACGAGCAGTACTTC. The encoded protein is CASSARGPAYEQYF.

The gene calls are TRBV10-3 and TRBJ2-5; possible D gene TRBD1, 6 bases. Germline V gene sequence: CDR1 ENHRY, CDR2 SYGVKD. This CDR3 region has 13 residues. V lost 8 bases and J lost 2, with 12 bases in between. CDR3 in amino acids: CAIGGWRQETQYF. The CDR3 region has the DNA TGTGCCATCGGGGGCTGGAGACAAGAGACCCAGTACTTC.

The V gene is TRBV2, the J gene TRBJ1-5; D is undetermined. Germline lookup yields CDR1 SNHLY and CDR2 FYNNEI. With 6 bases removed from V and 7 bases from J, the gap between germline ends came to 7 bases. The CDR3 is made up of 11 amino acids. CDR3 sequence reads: CASRAGQPQHF. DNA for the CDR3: TGTGCCAGCAGGGCGGGGCAGCCCCAGCATTTT.

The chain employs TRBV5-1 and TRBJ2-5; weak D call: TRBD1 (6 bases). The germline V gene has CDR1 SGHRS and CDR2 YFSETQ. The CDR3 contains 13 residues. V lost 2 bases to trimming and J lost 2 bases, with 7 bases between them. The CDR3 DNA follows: TGCGCCAGCAGCTTACAGGGACAAGAGACCCAGTACTTC. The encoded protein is CASSLQGQETQYF.

CDR3 region: CASSQGQGAYNEQFF. CDR3 nucleotides: TGTGCCAGCAGCCAAGGACAGGGGGCCTACAATGAGCAGTTCTTC. The J gene is TRBJ2-1, the V gene TRBV5-4, with 10 bases aligning to TRBD1. The CDR3 consists of 15 residues. With V trimmed by 4 bases and J by 2 bases, 3 bases remained unmatched. Germline CDR1 is SGHNT and CDR2 is YYREEE (reference sequence).

CDR3 DNA sequence: TGCGCCAGCAGCTTGGGGGTGGATCAGCCCCAGCATTTT. This gives the protein CASSLGVDQPQHF. This chain uses TRBV5-1 with TRBJ1-5, with D unclear. Germline-derived CDR1 and CDR2 are SGHRS and YFSETQ. The CDR3 loop spans 13 amino acids. V dropped 0 bases and J dropped 5 bases, with 6 bases sitting between them.

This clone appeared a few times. Written as DNA, the CDR3 is TGTGCCACCCTGTCGGGACAGGGATTCTACGAGCAGTACTTC. Residues: CATLSGQGFYEQYF. The chain has TRBV28 and TRBJ2-7; TRBD1 matches at 9 bases. Per the germline V gene, CDR1 is MDHEN and CDR2 is SYDVKM. The CDR3 is 14 amino acids. V lost 10 bases to trimming and J lost 3 bases; unmatched junction nucleotides: 10.

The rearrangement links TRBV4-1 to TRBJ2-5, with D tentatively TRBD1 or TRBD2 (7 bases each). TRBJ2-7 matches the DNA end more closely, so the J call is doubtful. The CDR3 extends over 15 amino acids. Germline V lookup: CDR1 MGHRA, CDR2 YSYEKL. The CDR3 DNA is TGCGCCAGCAGCCAAGGACAGGGAGGGACGTACGAGCAGTACTTC. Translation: CASSQGQGGTYEQYF.

The CDR3 DNA reads as TGTGCCAGCAGTGTAGCGGGGGGGCGTAGTCGGTTCTTC. It is translated as CASSVAGGRSRFF. The J gene is TRBJ2-1, the V gene TRBV25-1, with 11 bases lining up with TRBD2. Germline V gene data show CDR1 as MGHDK and CDR2 as SYGVNS. The CDR3 runs 13 residues. The J segment lost 15 bases and the V segment lost 4 bases, leaving 8 bases of the junction unmatched.

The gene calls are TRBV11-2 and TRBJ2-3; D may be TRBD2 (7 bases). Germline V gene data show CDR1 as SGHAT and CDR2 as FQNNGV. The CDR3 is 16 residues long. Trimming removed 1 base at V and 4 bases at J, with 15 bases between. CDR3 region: CASSLAGGGQPDTQYF. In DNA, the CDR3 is TGTGCCAGCAGCTTAGCTGGCGGGGGCCAGCCAGATACGCAGTATTTT.

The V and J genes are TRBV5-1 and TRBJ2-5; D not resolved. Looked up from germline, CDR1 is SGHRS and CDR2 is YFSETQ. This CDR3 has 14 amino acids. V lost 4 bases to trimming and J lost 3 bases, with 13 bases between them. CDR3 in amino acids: CASSPTRQEETQYF. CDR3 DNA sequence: TGCGCCAGCAGCCCCACCCGCCAGGAAGAGACCCAGTACTTC.

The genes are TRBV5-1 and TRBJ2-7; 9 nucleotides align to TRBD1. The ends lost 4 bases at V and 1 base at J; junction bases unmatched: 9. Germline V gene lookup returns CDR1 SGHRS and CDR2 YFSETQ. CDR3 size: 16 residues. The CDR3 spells CASSRPEGQGSYEQYF. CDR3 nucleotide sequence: TGCGCCAGCAGCCGTCCTGAGGGACAGGGATCCTACGAGCAGTACTTC.

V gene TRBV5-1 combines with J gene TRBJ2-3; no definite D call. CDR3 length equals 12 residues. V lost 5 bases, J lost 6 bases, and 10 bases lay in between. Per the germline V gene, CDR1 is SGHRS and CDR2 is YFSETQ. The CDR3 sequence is CASSSTMDTQYF. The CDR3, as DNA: TGCGCCAGCAGTTCTACTATGGATACGCAGTATTTT.

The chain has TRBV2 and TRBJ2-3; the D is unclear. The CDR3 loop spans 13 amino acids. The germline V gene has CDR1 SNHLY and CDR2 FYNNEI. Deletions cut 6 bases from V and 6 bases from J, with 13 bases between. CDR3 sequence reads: CASSLGPRDTQYF. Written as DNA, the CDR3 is TGTGCCAGCAGCCTCGGGCCTCGGGATACGCAGTATTTT.

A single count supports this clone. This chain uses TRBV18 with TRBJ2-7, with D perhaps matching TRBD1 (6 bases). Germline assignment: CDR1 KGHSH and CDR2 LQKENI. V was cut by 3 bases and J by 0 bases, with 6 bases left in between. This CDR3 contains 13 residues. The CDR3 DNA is TGTGCCAGCTCACCGGACAGCTCCTACGAGCAGTACTTC. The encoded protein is CASSPDSSYEQYF.

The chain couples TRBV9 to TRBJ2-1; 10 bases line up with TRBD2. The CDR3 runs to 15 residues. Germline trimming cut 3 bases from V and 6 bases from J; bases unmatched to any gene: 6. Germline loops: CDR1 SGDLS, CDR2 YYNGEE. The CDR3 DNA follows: TGTGCCAGCAGCGAATCGGGACTAGCGTTCAATGAGCAGTTCTTC. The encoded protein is CASSESGLAFNEQFF.

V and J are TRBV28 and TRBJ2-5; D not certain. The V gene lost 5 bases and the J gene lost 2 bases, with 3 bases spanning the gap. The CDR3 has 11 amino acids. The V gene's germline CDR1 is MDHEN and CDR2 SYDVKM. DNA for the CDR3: TGTGCCAGCAGTACTCAAGAGACCCAGTACTTC. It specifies CASSTQETQYF.

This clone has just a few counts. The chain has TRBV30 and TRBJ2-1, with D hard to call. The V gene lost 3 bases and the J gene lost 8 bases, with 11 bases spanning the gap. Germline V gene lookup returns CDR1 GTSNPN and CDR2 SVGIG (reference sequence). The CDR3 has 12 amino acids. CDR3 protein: CAWRVHGDEQFF. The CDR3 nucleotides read TGTGCCTGGAGGGTTCATGGGGATGAGCAGTTCTTC.

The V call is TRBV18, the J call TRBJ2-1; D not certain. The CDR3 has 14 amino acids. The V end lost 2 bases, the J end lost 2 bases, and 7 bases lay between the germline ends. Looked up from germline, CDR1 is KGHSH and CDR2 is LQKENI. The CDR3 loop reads CASSPTQTYNEQFF. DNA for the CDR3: TGTGCCAGCTCACCAACACAGACCTACAATGAGCAGTTCTTC.

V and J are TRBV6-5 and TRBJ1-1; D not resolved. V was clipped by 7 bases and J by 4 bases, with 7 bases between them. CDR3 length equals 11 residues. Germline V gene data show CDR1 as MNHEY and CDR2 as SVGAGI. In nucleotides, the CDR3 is TGTGCCAGCAAAGGAGGCACTGAAGCTTTCTTT. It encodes CASKGGTEAFF.

CDR3 protein: CASSFLRERAEAFF. CDR3 nucleotide sequence: TGTGCCAGCAGTTTTCTCCGGGAGAGAGCTGAAGCTTTCTTT. The chain recombines TRBV27 with TRBJ1-1; D remains unclear. V shed 3 bases and J shed 6 bases, with 14 bases lying between them. Germline V CDR1 and CDR2: MNHEY, SMNVEV (reference sequence). The CDR3 extends over 14 amino acids.

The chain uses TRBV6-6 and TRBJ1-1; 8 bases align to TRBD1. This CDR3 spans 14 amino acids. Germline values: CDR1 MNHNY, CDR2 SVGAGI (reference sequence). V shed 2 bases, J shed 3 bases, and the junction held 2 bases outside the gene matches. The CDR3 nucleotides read TGTGCCAGCAGTTACCAGGGGGCGGACACTGAAGCTTTCTTT. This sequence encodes CASSYQGADTEAFF.

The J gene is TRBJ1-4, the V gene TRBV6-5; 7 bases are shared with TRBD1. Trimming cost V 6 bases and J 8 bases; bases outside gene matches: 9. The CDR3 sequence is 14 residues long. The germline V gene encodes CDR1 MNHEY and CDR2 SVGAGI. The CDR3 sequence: CASSLDRENEKLFF. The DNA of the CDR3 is TGTGCCAGCAGCTTAGACAGGGAGAACGAAAAACTGTTTTTT.